The sequence of this TCR beta chain was determined in a study of blood T cell repertoires in COVID-19. The wider study: Sites in the United States, Italy and Spain provided acute and convalescent COVID-19 samples.

Clones were sequenced by immunoSEQ multiplex PCR, and TCRdb holds only the in-frame ones, with some missing. The table lists tens of thousands of clones, roughly 87% of them singletons. This CDR3 comprises 15 residues. V was shortened by 0 bases and J by 4 bases, with 13 bases between the two germline ends. Germline lookup yields CDR1 MNHEY and CDR2 SVGAGI. The sequence was obtained from a woman aged 45-60 years with active or convalescent COVID-19. This chain connects TRBV6-5 to TRBJ2-7, with D tentatively TRBD2 (6 bases). Sequenced input: peripheral blood. The CDR3 coding sequence is TGTGCCAGCAGTTACTCGTCCACCGGGACTTACGAGCAGTACTTC. Translation gives CASSYSSTGTYEQYF.